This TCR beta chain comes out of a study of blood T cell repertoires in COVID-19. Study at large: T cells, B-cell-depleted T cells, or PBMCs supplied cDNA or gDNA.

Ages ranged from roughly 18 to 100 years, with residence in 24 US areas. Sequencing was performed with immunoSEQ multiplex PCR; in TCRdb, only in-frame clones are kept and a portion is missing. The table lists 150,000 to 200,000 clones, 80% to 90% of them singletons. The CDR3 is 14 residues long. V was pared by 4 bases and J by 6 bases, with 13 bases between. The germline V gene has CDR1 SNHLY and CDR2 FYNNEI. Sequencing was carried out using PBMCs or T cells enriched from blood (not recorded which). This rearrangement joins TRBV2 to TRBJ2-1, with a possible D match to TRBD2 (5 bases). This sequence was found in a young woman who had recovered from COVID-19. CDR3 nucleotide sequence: TGTGCCAGCAGTGTGCGGGCCAGTCTCAATGAGCAGTTCTTC. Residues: CASSVRASLNEQFF.